The next 8 T cell receptor beta chains were all read from a single sample in a study of cytomegalovirus exposure and HLA in healthy donors. Primers: 60 Vbeta forward and 13 Jbeta reverse. Assay used: immunoSEQ multiplex PCR; TCRdb lists only in-frame clones, some missing. Of 150,000 to 200,000 clones in the sample, 70% to 85% were seen once. Sequencing used PBMCs. The receptors were gathered from a man aged 18 to 30 in good health and CMV-seronegative.

J is TRBJ2-1 and V is TRBV2; 8 nucleotides match TRBD1. V dropped 11 bases and J dropped 2; count of bases not matched to a gene: 5. This CDR3 region has 13 residues. Germline V gene lookup returns CDR1 SNHLY and CDR2 FYNNEI. DNA for the CDR3: TGTGCCGGGGCCAGGGGGCCCTACAATGAGCAGTTCTTC. Its translation: CAGARGPYNEQFF.

This clone was picked up a small number of times. This sequence joins TRBV11-3 and TRBJ2-3; 8 bases are a match to TRBD2. The CDR3 has 14 residues. Germline-derived CDR1 and CDR2 are SGHNT and YENEEA. The V segment lost 3 bases and the J segment 7 bases; nucleotides outside the gene matches: 6. CDR3 sequence: CASSLERERNTQYF. The DNA for the CDR3 is TGTGCCAGCAGCTTGGAGCGGGAGCGGAATACGCAGTATTTT.

This chain uses TRBV6-5 with TRBJ1-1, with unresolved D. Deletions cut 2 bases from V and 3 bases from J, with 10 bases between. Germline CDR1 MNHEY, CDR2 SVGAGI. The CDR3 runs to 14 residues. The CDR3 bases are TGTGCCAGCAGTTACGGCCAGAGGGACACTGAAGCTTTCTTT. Translated, it gives CASSYGQRDTEAFF.

The chain has TRBV6-5 and TRBJ2-4; TRBD2 is a possible D gene (5 bases). V lost 6 bases, J lost 4 bases, and 16 bases lay in between. The CDR3 spans 15 residues. Looked up from germline, CDR1 is MNHEY and CDR2 is SVGAGI. The CDR3 sequence: CASRQIGGGKNIQYF. The CDR3 DNA follows: TGTGCCAGCAGACAAATAGGAGGAGGTAAAAACATTCAGTACTTC.

The rearrangement links TRBV7-9 to TRBJ2-7; D is unclear. The germline V and J ends were trimmed by 7 bases and 0 bases, with 13 bases remaining between them. Germline CDR1 SEHNR, CDR2 FQNEAQ (reference sequence). This CDR3 region has 14 residues. The chain's CDR3 is CASTLSASSYEQYF. The DNA of the CDR3 is TGTGCCAGCACCTTGTCAGCTAGCTCCTACGAGCAGTACTTC.

The chain couples TRBV4-3 to TRBJ2-7; 7 bases are a match to TRBD1. CDR1 LGHNA and CDR2 YSLEER come from the germline V gene. The CDR3 has 15 amino acids. V lost 3 bases to trimming and J lost 3 bases; unmatched junction nucleotides: 8. CDR3 sequence: CASSHHRDSLYEQYF. The CDR3 bases are TGCGCCAGCAGCCACCACCGGGACAGCCTCTACGAGCAGTACTTC.

The rearrangement uses TRBV7-3 and TRBJ2-7, with 8 bases lining up with TRBD1. Unmatched junction bases numbered 15, after V lost 5 bases and J lost 9 bases. Per germline, CDR1 SGHTA and CDR2 FQGTGA. CDR3 size: 15 residues. The CDR3, as DNA: TGTGCCAGCAGCCAAGGGGGGACAGGCGCCGGGCGGCAGTACTTC. Encoded protein: CASSQGGTGAGRQYF.

This clone was detected a few times. The genes are TRBV5-1 and TRBJ1-4; D perhaps matches TRBD1 (5 bases). Trimming cost V 2 bases and J 6 bases, with 14 bases left between them. Germline V gene data show CDR1 as SGHRS and CDR2 as YFSETQ. CDR3 length equals 15 residues. CDR3 sequence reads: CASSLSTGLDEKLFF. The CDR3 DNA reads TGCGCCAGCAGCTTATCAACAGGCCTCGATGAAAAACTGTTTTTT.